The 30 T cell receptor beta chains below come from one sample, sequenced in a study of technical replicates of blood from a handful of donors. TCRdb keeps only in-frame clones here, not all; method: immunoSEQ multiplex PCR. The sample has some 80,000 clones; roughly nine tenths are singletons. The sequencing input was T cells isolated from PBMCs. The receptor source for this set is a human donor in good health.

The genes are TRBV2 and TRBJ2-1; maybe TRBD2 (6 bases). Deletions cut 3 bases from V and 3 bases from J, with 15 bases between. The CDR3 runs to 16 residues. Germline loops: CDR1 SNHLY, CDR2 FYNNEI. The DNA for the CDR3 is TGTGCCAGCAGTGAGGGACTCGCGGCCCTCTACAATGAGCAGTTCTTC. Translation: CASSEGLAALYNEQFF.

The rearrangement uses TRBV6-5 and TRBJ2-5; TRBD1 aligns across 7 bases. V lost 7 bases, J lost 5 bases, and 13 bases stayed unmatched. Germline V gene lookup returns CDR1 MNHEY and CDR2 SVGAGI. CDR3 length: 15 amino acids. The CDR3 protein is CASIPSRGSGETQYF. The CDR3 nucleotides read TGTGCCAGCATTCCCTCCAGGGGGTCAGGGGAGACCCAGTACTTC.

The J gene is TRBJ2-7, the V gene TRBV5-8, with TRBD2 identical over 10 bases. The CDR3 consists of 17 residues. Trimming cost V 4 bases and J 0 bases; bases outside gene matches: 10. In germline, CDR1 is SGHTS, CDR2 YDEGEE. The CDR3 here is CASSTASGGPVSYEQYF. CDR3 DNA: TGTGCCAGCAGCACCGCTAGCGGGGGCCCCGTCTCCTACGAGCAGTACTTC. The full variable domain, in which reference TRBV5-8 and TRBJ2-7 provide the parts outside the CDR3, is EAGVTQSPTHLIKTRGQQATLRCSPISGHTSVYWYQQALGLGLQFLLWYDEGEERNRGNFPPRFSGRQFPNYSSELNVNALELEDSALYLCASSTASGGPVSYEQYFGPGTRLTVT.

This chain joins TRBV5-5 and TRBJ2-1, with 7 bases aligning to TRBD2. The trim removed 3 bases at V and 11 bases at J, leaving 14 bases unmatched. Germline V gene sequence: CDR1 SGHKS, CDR2 YYEKEE (reference sequence). The CDR3 has 15 amino acids. The CDR3, as DNA: TGTGCCAGCAGCTCGAGCGGGATAACATCTTTCAAGCAGTTCTTC. The encoded protein is CASSSSGITSFKQFF.

Sample share makes this clone medium-sized. The rearrangement joins TRBV12-5 to TRBJ1-2; unclear D gene. Trimming cost V 0 bases and J 5 bases, with 13 bases left between them. CDR1 LGHNT and CDR2 FRNRAP come from the germline V gene. The CDR3 has 15 amino acids. The CDR3 is CASGLVSRHSYGYTF. The CDR3 nucleotides read TGTGCTAGTGGTTTGGTATCGCGACATTCTTATGGCTACACCTTC.

This chain links TRBV5-4 with TRBJ2-1; 7 bases agree with TRBD2. J gave up 4 bases and V 0 bases, and 4 bases lay outside the gene matches. In germline, CDR1 is SGHNT, CDR2 YYREEE (reference sequence). The length of the CDR3 is 15 residues. The CDR3 bases are TGTGCCAGCAGCTTGGCGCGGGAGTCTTACAATGAGCAGTTCTTC. This encodes CASSLARESYNEQFF.

This clone has more than one count but fewer than ten. This chain joins TRBV5-1 and TRBJ1-1; D is ambiguous. Trimming cost V 4 bases and J 1 base, with 11 bases left between them. Germline CDR1 is SGHRS and CDR2 is YFSETQ. The CDR3 has 14 residues. The CDR3 is CASSRDGGNTEAFF. The DNA for the CDR3 is TGCGCCAGCAGCCGAGATGGAGGGAACACTGAAGCTTTCTTT.

V gene TRBV5-1 combines with J gene TRBJ2-1; 7 bases align to TRBD2. Germline values: CDR1 SGHRS, CDR2 YFSETQ. Germline trimming cut 4 bases from V and 4 bases from J; bases unmatched to any gene: 17. The CDR3 extends over 18 amino acids. The CDR3 sequence is CASSLPRVAGEPYNEQFF. The CDR3 DNA follows: TGCGCCAGCAGCCTCCCCCGGGTAGCGGGTGAACCATACAATGAGCAGTTCTTC.

This clone came up once. V is TRBV7-3 and J is TRBJ2-3; TRBD1 might be the D (6 bases). Germline V lookup: CDR1 SGHTA, CDR2 FQGTGA. V lost 3 bases and J lost 6, with 10 bases in between. The CDR3 runs to 13 residues. The CDR3 loop reads CASSLGASDTQYF. The CDR3 DNA is TGTGCCAGCAGCTTGGGGGCGTCGGATACGCAGTATTTT. Drawing the rest from reference TRBV7-3 and TRBJ2-3, the complete variable domain is GAGVSQTPSNKVTEKGKYVELRCDPISGHTALYWYRQSLGQGPEFLIYFQGTGAADDSGLPNDRFFAVRPEGSVSTLKIQRTERGDSAVYLCASSLGASDTQYFGPGTRLTVL.

This chain connects TRBV7-9 to TRBJ2-5; tentative D call: TRBD1 (5 bases). The germline V gene has CDR1 SEHNR and CDR2 FQNEAQ (reference sequence). The CDR3 consists of 15 residues. V dropped 5 bases and J dropped 5 bases, with 18 bases sitting between them. The chain's CDR3 is CASSTFDSTFETQYF. The DNA for the CDR3 is TGTGCCAGCAGCACATTCGACAGTACGTTTGAGACCCAGTACTTC.

This clone was counted once. The rearrangement joins TRBV25-1 to TRBJ2-3, with 9 bases aligning to TRBD1. The CDR3 is made up of 14 amino acids. With 7 bases clipped from V and 4 bases from J, the junction kept 6 bases outside the gene matches. Germline CDR1 and CDR2: MGHDK and SYGVNS. DNA for the CDR3: TGTGCCAGCACACCGGGACAGGGCGCAGATACGCAGTATTTT. It specifies CASTPGQGADTQYF.

The chain is built from TRBV6-6 and TRBJ1-2; unclear D gene. Trimming took off 6 bases at V and 3 bases at J, with 8 bases between the two ends. This CDR3 has 12 amino acids. The V gene's germline CDR1 is MNHNY and CDR2 SVGAGI (reference sequence). CDR3 nucleotides: TGTGCCAGCAGCCCGGGTGACTATGGCTACACCTTC. Protein: CASSPGDYGYTF.

This chain connects TRBV7-9 to TRBJ1-2; tentative D call: TRBD1 (6 bases). This CDR3 contains 15 residues. V was cut by 5 bases and J by 2 bases, with 15 bases left in between. Germline V gene lookup returns CDR1 SEHNR and CDR2 FQNEAQ (reference sequence). DNA of the CDR3: TGTGCCAGCAGCCTCGAACAGGGATGGAACTATGGCTACACCTTC. Encoded protein: CASSLEQGWNYGYTF.

This chain connects TRBV5-1 to TRBJ1-4, with 8 positions matching TRBD1. Germline values: CDR1 SGHRS, CDR2 YFSETQ. The CDR3 consists of 16 residues. The J segment lost 8 bases and the V segment lost 4 bases, leaving 13 bases of the junction unmatched. CDR3 sequence: CASSPQDRGHWEKLFF. The CDR3 DNA follows: TGCGCCAGCAGCCCTCAAGACAGGGGCCATTGGGAAAAACTGTTTTTT.

The chain links TRBV2 to TRBJ2-5, with no clear D. The CDR3 loop spans 16 amino acids. From germline, CDR1 is SNHLY and CDR2 FYNNEI. The ends were cut back, 7 bases at V and 5 bases at J, with 23 bases in the middle. As DNA, the CDR3 is TGTGCCAGCATCGGAGTTTTGGAAGGTGCACTTGAGACCCAGTACTTC. Translation gives CASIGVLEGALETQYF.

V and J are TRBV28 and TRBJ1-2; D unclear. The CDR3 runs 10 residues. CDR1 is MDHEN and CDR2 is SYDVKM in the germline V gene. Between the trimmed V and J ends, which lost 5 bases and 6 bases, there was a span of 4 bases. The CDR3 protein is CASSRDGYTF. The DNA of the CDR3 is TGTGCCAGCAGTCGTGATGGCTACACCTTC.

A single count supports this clone. The V gene is TRBV15, the J gene TRBJ2-3, with TRBD1 matching 10 bases. CDR1 is LNHNV and CDR2 is YYDKDF in the germline V gene (reference sequence). The CDR3 loop spans 16 amino acids. V was pared by 5 bases and J by 1 base, with 6 bases of the junction left unmatched. The CDR3 region has the DNA TGTGCCACCAGCCCGGGACAGGGGACCCGCACAGATACGCAGTATTTT. Translation: CATSPGQGTRTDTQYF.

V gene TRBV6-1 combines with J gene TRBJ2-7, with D possibly matching TRBD2 (5 bases). The germline CDR1 and CDR2 sequences are MNHNS and SASEGT. Trimming left V 7 bases short and J 4 bases short, with 17 bases between. The CDR3 loop spans 14 amino acids. CDR3 residues: CASNDEGVAYEQYF. The CDR3 nucleotides are TGTGCCAGCAATGATGAGGGTGTCGCGTACGAGCAGTACTTC.

The chain joins TRBV9 to TRBJ2-1, with unresolved D. This CDR3 is built from 11 residues. The V gene lost 4 bases and the J gene lost 6 bases, with 5 bases spanning the gap. CDR1 and CDR2 (germline): SGDLS, YYNGEE. CDR3 sequence (DNA): TGTGCCAGCAGCCCCTCCAATGAGCAGTTCTTC. It codes for CASSPSNEQFF.

This clone occurred once. The gene calls are TRBV29-1 and TRBJ1-2, with D unresolved. V lost 0 bases and J lost 3, with 17 bases in between. Germline V CDR1 and CDR2: SQVTM, ANQGSEA. CDR3 length: 16 amino acids. The CDR3 loop is CSVEDSPAPGDYGYTF. DNA of the CDR3: TGCAGCGTTGAAGATAGCCCAGCCCCTGGCGACTATGGCTACACCTTC.

This clone has just a few counts. V gene TRBV6-6 combines with J gene TRBJ1-2, with D possibly being TRBD1 (6 bases). CDR3 length equals 13 residues. V lost 5 bases and J 2 bases, leaving 9 bases between the germline ends. Per germline, CDR1 MNHNY and CDR2 SVGAGI (reference sequence). The CDR3 sequence: CASSVDRNYGYTF. DNA for the CDR3: TGTGCCAGCAGTGTAGACAGGAACTATGGCTACACCTTC.

The rearrangement uses TRBV5-5 and TRBJ1-5; no clear D gene. The CDR3 consists of 15 residues. Deletions cut 0 bases from V and 7 bases from J, with 14 bases between. CDR1 SGHKS and CDR2 YYEKEE come from the germline V gene (reference sequence). Here the CDR3 DNA reads TGTGCCAGCAGCTTGGAGAGACAAGTCTCACAGCCCCAGCATTTT. It encodes CASSLERQVSQPQHF.

This clone was recorded only once. The rearrangement links TRBV11-3 to TRBJ1-2, with 7 bases that match TRBD1. Per the germline V gene, CDR1 is SGHNT and CDR2 is YENEEA. This CDR3 is built from 13 residues. V trimming: 5 bases; J trimming: 8 bases; junction bases outside the gene matches: 8. CDR3 residues: CASSNGTANGYTF. The CDR3 DNA is TGTGCCAGCAGCAACGGGACAGCGAACGGCTACACCTTC. Full variable domain (outside the CDR3, taken from reference TRBV11-3 and TRBJ1-2): EAGVVQSPRYKIIEKKQPVAFWCNPISGHNTLYWYLQNLGQGPELLIRYENEEAVDDSQLPKDRFSAERLKGVDSTLKIQPAELGDSAVYLCASSNGTANGYTFGSGTRLTVV.

This chain links TRBV5-6 with TRBJ1-2; 9 bases line up with TRBD1. Trimming cost V 0 bases and J 11 bases; bases outside gene matches: 8. The CDR3 is 14 residues long. Germline V gives CDR1 SGHDT, CDR2 YYEEEE. Written as DNA, the CDR3 is TGTGCCAGCAGCTTGGCCGGGACAGGGTCCCTATACACCTTC. Translated: CASSLAGTGSLYTF.

The chain has TRBV10-2 and TRBJ2-1, with 10 bases that match TRBD1. Germline V lookup: CDR1 WSHSY, CDR2 SAAADI. With 6 bases clipped from V and 6 bases from J, the junction kept 11 bases outside the gene matches. The CDR3 sequence is 16 residues long. CDR3 protein: CASRNPTGGLINEQFF. Written as DNA, the CDR3 is TGCGCCAGCAGGAATCCGACAGGGGGCTTAATCAATGAGCAGTTCTTC.

The chain recombines TRBV6-5 with TRBJ2-5; 7 bases map to TRBD2. The junction had 10 bases not matched to a gene; V was cut back by 8 bases and J by 7 bases. Germline V gene data show CDR1 as MNHEY and CDR2 as SVGAGI. The CDR3 has 13 residues. The DNA for the CDR3 is TGTGCCAGCGCGGGAGAGCTGGAGGGGACCCAGTACTTC. This encodes CASAGELEGTQYF.

The gene calls are TRBV2 and TRBJ1-1; possible D gene TRBD1, 6 bases. V lost 4 bases to trimming and J lost 8 bases, with 17 bases between them. The germline CDR1 and CDR2 sequences are SNHLY and FYNNEI. The CDR3 is 14 amino acids. As DNA, the CDR3 is TGTGCCAGCAGTGTACGGGACATAACATCGGAAGCTTTCTTT. This sequence encodes CASSVRDITSEAFF. Filled out from reference TRBV2 and TRBJ1-1, the complete variable domain reads EPEVTQTPSHQVTQMGQEVILRCVPISNHLYFYWYRQILGQKVEFLVSFYNNEISEKSEIFDDQFSVERPDGSNFTLKIRSTKLEDSAMYFCASSVRDITSEAFFGQGTRLTVV.

The chain has TRBV7-8 and TRBJ2-7; a possible D gene is TRBD1 (5 bases). The CDR3 contains 14 residues. V lost 4 bases and J 5 bases, leaving 15 bases between the germline ends. Germline-derived CDR1 and CDR2 are SGHVS and FQNEAQ. This CDR3 is CASSSQGFLDEQYF. The CDR3 DNA reads TGTGCCAGCAGCTCCCAGGGTTTCTTGGACGAGCAGTACTTC.

CDR3 amino acids: CASSLEAQAPGETQYF. The CDR3 DNA is TGTGCCAGCAGCTTGGAGGCACAGGCGCCTGGAGAGACCCAGTACTTC. The chain couples TRBV5-6 to TRBJ2-5, with a possible D match to TRBD1 (5 bases). Germline assignment: CDR1 SGHDT and CDR2 YYEEEE. The CDR3 has 16 residues. Between the trimmed V and J ends, which lost 0 bases and 4 bases, there was a span of 16 bases.

This clone was seen only once. This chain connects TRBV7-2 to TRBJ2-7; possible D gene TRBD2, 6 bases. CDR1 is SGHTA and CDR2 is FQGNSA in the germline V gene. V was clipped by 0 bases and J by 2 bases, with 14 bases between them. This CDR3 has 16 amino acids. The CDR3 is CASSLAYLGGTYEQYF. The CDR3 coding sequence is TGTGCCAGCAGCTTAGCTTACTTGGGCGGGACCTACGAGCAGTACTTC.